This T cell receptor (beta chain) was sequenced in a study of long-term antiretroviral therapy in people with HIV. Germline CDR1 is GTSNPN and CDR2 is SVGIG (reference sequence). V lost 0 bases and J lost 7, with 13 bases in between. This CDR3 comprises 14 residues. Run at survey level, the immunoSEQ assay was version v3.0. Per sample, sequencing targeted about 35,000-55,000 T-cell genomes. Data came from immunoSEQ multiplex PCR; TCRdb stores just in-frame clones and leaves some out. The sample lists some 21,000 clones; over 70% were seen once. Study-wide findings and caveats: Repertoire composition at all time points was dominated by clones that had expanded before ART.

Notes on this clone: The target antigen is unknown.

The source is a man between 50 and 59 years old with HIV. The sequencing used unsorted PBMCs, collected 0.3 years after starting antiretroviral therapy. J is TRBJ1-5 and V is TRBV30; D gene unclear. CDR3 residues: CAWSVYVNDQPQHF. DNA for the CDR3: TGTGCCTGGAGTGTATACGTGAACGACCAGCCCCAGCATTTT.